The 25 T cell receptor beta chains presented below share a single source sample, sequenced in a study of T cells in Graves' hyperthyroidism and ophthalmopathy. The investigators amplified TCR beta CDR3 regions from RNA transcripts. In the first-round RT-PCR of the TCR CDR3, the HTBI primer set was used. One entry per CDR3 protein, called by TCRdb with MiXCR from the multiplex PCR reads. This table has around 600,000 distinct CDR3 sequences, approximately 15% appearing once. The specimen sequenced was blood. These receptors were taken from a woman between 18 and 29 years old with Graves' ophthalmopathy.

The chain is built from TRBV7-9 and TRBJ2-3, with 11 bases matching TRBD2. From germline, CDR1 is SEHNR and CDR2 FQNEAQ (reference sequence). The CDR3 length is 20 residues. The junction had 17 bases not matched to a gene; V was cut back by 4 bases and J by 2 bases. CDR3 sequence: CASSYLARLAGRISTDTQYF. The CDR3 coding sequence is TGTGCCAGCAGCTACCTCGCCCGACTAGCGGGACGAATTTCCACAGATACGCAGTATTTT.

This clonotype was picked up a small number of times. The chain employs TRBV19 and TRBJ2-1; TRBD2 aligns across 9 bases. The CDR3 spans 16 residues. Per the germline V gene, CDR1 is LNHDA and CDR2 is SQIVND (reference sequence). V was pared by 7 bases and J by 4 bases, with 11 bases of the junction left unmatched. CDR3 bases: TGTGCCAGTACCCCGGGAGGCGGGAGGGGTTACAATGAGCAGTTCTTC. It translates to CASTPGGGRGYNEQFF.

This clonotype was seen at least ten times. This chain joins TRBV7-2 and TRBJ2-2; D is unresolved. Between the trimmed V and J ends, which lost 7 bases and 5 bases, there was a span of 17 bases. This CDR3 contains 15 residues. Germline loops: CDR1 SGHTA, CDR2 FQGNSA. The CDR3 region is CASTTMPGMTGELFF. DNA of the CDR3: TGTGCCAGCACAACTATGCCCGGAATGACCGGGGAGCTGTTTTTT.

Ten or more counts support this clonotype. In nucleotides, the CDR3 is TGTGCCAGCAGTAAAGGATCCTTAGCCAAAAACATTCAGTACTTC. The encoded protein is CASSKGSLAKNIQYF. The chain is built from TRBV27 and TRBJ2-4; unclear D gene. The ends were cut back, 5 bases at V and 0 bases at J, with 11 bases in the middle. The CDR3 has 15 amino acids. Germline CDR1 is MNHEY and CDR2 is SMNVEV (reference sequence).

A few counts support this clonotype. The J gene is TRBJ1-3, the V gene TRBV7-9, with D unresolved. This CDR3 is 17 amino acids long. Per the germline V gene, CDR1 is SEHNR and CDR2 is FQNEAQ (reference sequence). V gave up 1 base and J gave up 4 bases, with 17 bases separating them. The CDR3 region is CASSLVAHRVAGNTIYF. CDR3 DNA: TGTGCCAGCAGCTTAGTTGCCCATCGGGTAGCCGGAAACACCATATATTTT.

In this sample, this clonotype turned up many times. J is TRBJ2-5 and V is TRBV28; 7 bases are shared with TRBD1. J lost 0 bases, V lost 3 bases, and 10 bases had no gene match. Per the germline V gene, CDR1 is MDHEN and CDR2 is SYDVKM. The CDR3 runs to 17 residues. DNA of the CDR3: TGTGCCAGCAGTTTCTACTTGGAAGGGGGCTACCAAGAGACCCAGTACTTC. Protein: CASSFYLEGGYQETQYF.

The chain combines TRBV29-1 with TRBJ1-1; 12 positions match TRBD1. J was trimmed by 5 bases and V by 0 bases; bases with no gene match: 13. The length of the CDR3 is 18 residues. CDR1 and CDR2 (germline): SQVTM, ANQGSEA. The CDR3 sequence is CSVEDWGTGGAVRTEAFF. Here the CDR3 DNA reads TGCAGCGTTGAAGACTGGGGGACAGGGGGCGCGGTTAGGACTGAAGCTTTCTTT.

This clonotype occurred a few times. The chain is built from TRBV28 and TRBJ2-4; a weak D match, TRBD2 (7 bases). The germline gives CDR1 MDHEN, CDR2 SYDVKM. This CDR3 has 15 amino acids. Trimming removed 6 bases at V and 5 bases at J, with 17 bases between. The CDR3 loop is CASSQRGGVENIQYF. For the CDR3, the DNA is TGTGCCAGCAGCCAGCGAGGGGGGGTAGAAAACATTCAGTACTTC.

Comments on this clonotype: A much larger clone sits a single nucleotide away, making a read error possible. The rearrangement links TRBV29-1 to TRBJ2-1; D is unclear. V dropped 5 bases and J dropped 1 base, with 12 bases sitting between them. The CDR3 totals 14 residues. Looked up from germline, CDR1 is SQVTM and CDR2 is ANQGSEA. DNA for the CDR3: TGCAGCGTTCACTTAGGACGTTCCTACAATGAGCAGTTCTTC. This gives the protein CSVHLGRSYNEQFF.

The rearrangement uses TRBV11-2 and TRBJ2-1; D is perhaps TRBD2 (6 bases). The CDR3 sequence is 15 residues long. Trimming took off 1 base at V and 8 bases at J, with 15 bases between the two ends. CDR1 SGHAT and CDR2 FQNNGV come from the germline V gene. In nucleotides, the CDR3 is TGTGCCAGCAGCTTAGTTGGGGGGAGATCGTATGAGCAGTTCTTC. Translating gives CASSLVGGRSYEQFF.

The V gene is TRBV20-1, the J gene TRBJ2-3; D is uncertain. CDR1 is DFQATT, CDR2 SNEGSKA, per germline (reference sequence). This CDR3 is built from 13 residues. The V gene lost 3 bases and the J gene lost 1 base, with 8 bases spanning the gap. The CDR3 here is CSASPHGTDTQYF. CDR3 in DNA: TGCAGTGCTAGCCCTCACGGCACAGATACGCAGTATTTT.

In its sample, this clonotype was seen many times. The chain links TRBV27 to TRBJ2-1, with 7 bases lining up with TRBD2. V was clipped by 6 bases and J by 2 bases; unmatched bases: 4. Germline V gives CDR1 MNHEY, CDR2 SMNVEV (reference sequence). The CDR3 consists of 14 residues. DNA of the CDR3: TGTGCCAGCAGAAGCGGGACTCCCTACAATGAGCAGTTCTTC. Protein sequence: CASRSGTPYNEQFF.

This chain joins TRBV2 and TRBJ2-2, with 10 bases lining up with TRBD2. The CDR3 is made up of 14 amino acids. With V trimmed by 3 bases and J by 7 bases, 2 bases remained unmatched. The germline V gene encodes CDR1 SNHLY and CDR2 FYNNEI. The CDR3 DNA sequence: TGTGCCAGCAGTGAGCTAGCGGGAGACGGGGAGCTGTTTTTT. This gives the protein CASSELAGDGELFF.

This clonotype appeared once. The gene calls are TRBV20-1 and TRBJ1-6; D ambiguous. Germline CDR1 is DFQATT and CDR2 is SNEGSKA (reference sequence). This CDR3 region has 16 residues. V shed 1 base and J shed 7 bases, with 17 bases lying between them. CDR3 in amino acids: CSARGTSGDMNSPLHF. The CDR3 DNA sequence: TGCAGTGCTAGAGGGACCTCCGGGGATATGAATTCACCCCTCCACTTT.

At least ten counts were recorded for this clonotype. The chain recombines TRBV6-6 with TRBJ2-7; D is unresolved. The germline CDR1 and CDR2 sequences are MNHNY and SVGAGI (reference sequence). The CDR3 totals 18 residues. V was pared by 2 bases and J by 0 bases, with 20 bases between. The CDR3 coding sequence is TGTGCCAGCAGTTACCTTTTTCCTGACTTACAGAGCTCCTACGAGCAGTACTTC. Protein product: CASSYLFPDLQSSYEQYF.

The J gene is TRBJ1-1, the V gene TRBV6-2 or TRBV6-3; no clear D. Germline V gene sequence: CDR1 MNHEY, CDR2 SVGEGT. The CDR3 totals 14 residues. Trimming took off 6 bases at V and 0 bases at J, with 11 bases between the two ends. The CDR3 DNA sequence: TGTGCCAGCAGCTTCTACCCGCTGAACACTGAAGCTTTCTTT. Translating it yields CASSFYPLNTEAFF.

The chain has TRBV4-1 and TRBJ1-2, with D unresolved. V lost 0 bases, J lost 8 bases, and 10 bases lay in between. The CDR3 extends over 13 amino acids. Germline loops: CDR1 MGHRA, CDR2 YSYEKL. As DNA, the CDR3 is TGCGCCAGCAGCCAAGATTCGATGGACGGCTACACCTTC. Its translation: CASSQDSMDGYTF.

This clonotype was seen a handful of times. It may be a read error: a sequence one base away is much more abundant. The rearrangement uses TRBV7-3 and TRBJ1-1; TRBD1 might be the D (5 bases). The CDR3 loop spans 13 amino acids. Looked up from germline, CDR1 is SGHTA and CDR2 is FQGTGA. The CDR3 loop is CASSPAWGTEASF. The CDR3 DNA follows: TGTGCCAGCAGCCCCGCTTGGGGCACTGAAGCTTCCTTT. The full variable domain, completed using reference TRBV7-3 and TRBJ1-1, is GAGVSQTPSNKVTEKGKYVELRCDPISGHTALYWYRQSLGQGPEFLIYFQGTGAADDSGLPNDRFFAVRPEGSVSTLKIQRTERGDSAVYLCASSPAWGTEASFGQGTRLTVV.

This clonotype appeared a few times. It may be a read error: a sequence one base away is much more abundant. The chain recombines TRBV6-1 with TRBJ1-1; possibly TRBD1 for D (5 bases). CDR1 is MNHNS and CDR2 is SASEGT in the germline V gene. V dropped 7 bases and J dropped 2 bases, with 14 bases sitting between them. The CDR3 is 14 amino acids. CDR3 amino acids: CASTTLGTNTEAFF. CDR3 sequence (DNA): TGTGCCAGCACTACTCTCGGGACCAACACTGAAGCTTTCTTT.

In its sample, this clonotype was seen many times. The chain has TRBV6-2 or TRBV6-3 and TRBJ2-7; TRBD2 matches 8 bases. J lost 2 bases, V lost 5 bases, and 5 bases had no gene match. The CDR3 runs to 14 residues. Looked up from germline, CDR1 is MNHEY and CDR2 is SVGEGT. CDR3 sequence (DNA): TGTGCCAGCAGTCGTCGACTAGCGCCCTACGAGCAGTACTTC. It encodes CASSRRLAPYEQYF.

The rearrangement uses TRBV18 and TRBJ1-5, with D possibly TRBD1 on 5 matching bases. The germline gives CDR1 KGHSH, CDR2 LQKENI. Deletions cut 3 bases from V and 7 bases from J, with 16 bases between. CDR3 length: 15 amino acids. Written as DNA, the CDR3 is TGTGCCAGCTCACCCACGGAGGGGCCCGGGCAGCCCCAGCATTTT. Protein sequence: CASSPTEGPGQPQHF.

This clonotype was detected ten times or more. The genes are TRBV6-1 and TRBJ2-1; TRBD2 agrees at 12 bases. Unmatched junction bases numbered 7, after V lost 5 bases and J lost 8 bases. Germline assignment: CDR1 MNHNS and CDR2 SASEGT. The CDR3 consists of 15 residues. In DNA, the CDR3 is TGTGCCAGCAGTACCGGACTAGCGGGAAGTGATGAGCAGTTCTTC. Translation gives CASSTGLAGSDEQFF.

CDR3 sequence: CSALNPGGLYNEQFF. The DNA for the CDR3 is TGCAGTGCTCTAAACCCGGGAGGCCTATACAATGAGCAGTTCTTC. The chain recombines TRBV20-1 with TRBJ2-1; 7 nucleotides agree with TRBD2. This CDR3 comprises 15 residues. The ends lost 5 bases at V and 4 bases at J; junction bases unmatched: 11. Per the germline V gene, CDR1 is DFQATT and CDR2 is SNEGSKA (reference sequence).

This clonotype has a count of ten or more. V gene TRBV20-1 combines with J gene TRBJ2-3; the D is unclear. The length of the CDR3 is 14 residues. Germline loops: CDR1 DFQATT, CDR2 SNEGSKA (reference sequence). The germline V and J ends were trimmed by 6 bases and 4 bases, with 17 bases remaining between them. CDR3 DNA sequence: TGCAGTGCCCGAGGAGCGCCAAGGGCAGATACGCAGTATTTT. Amino acids: CSARGAPRADTQYF.

This clonotype was found many times. The gene calls are TRBV20-1 and TRBJ2-3; 10 bases match TRBD2. J lost 4 bases, V lost 6 bases, and 16 bases had no gene match. The CDR3 length is 17 residues. The germline gives CDR1 DFQATT, CDR2 SNEGSKA (reference sequence). DNA for the CDR3: TGCAGTGCACCTATAGGTACTAGCGGGAACTCGGCAGATACGCAGTATTTT. Its protein is CSAPIGTSGNSADTQYF.